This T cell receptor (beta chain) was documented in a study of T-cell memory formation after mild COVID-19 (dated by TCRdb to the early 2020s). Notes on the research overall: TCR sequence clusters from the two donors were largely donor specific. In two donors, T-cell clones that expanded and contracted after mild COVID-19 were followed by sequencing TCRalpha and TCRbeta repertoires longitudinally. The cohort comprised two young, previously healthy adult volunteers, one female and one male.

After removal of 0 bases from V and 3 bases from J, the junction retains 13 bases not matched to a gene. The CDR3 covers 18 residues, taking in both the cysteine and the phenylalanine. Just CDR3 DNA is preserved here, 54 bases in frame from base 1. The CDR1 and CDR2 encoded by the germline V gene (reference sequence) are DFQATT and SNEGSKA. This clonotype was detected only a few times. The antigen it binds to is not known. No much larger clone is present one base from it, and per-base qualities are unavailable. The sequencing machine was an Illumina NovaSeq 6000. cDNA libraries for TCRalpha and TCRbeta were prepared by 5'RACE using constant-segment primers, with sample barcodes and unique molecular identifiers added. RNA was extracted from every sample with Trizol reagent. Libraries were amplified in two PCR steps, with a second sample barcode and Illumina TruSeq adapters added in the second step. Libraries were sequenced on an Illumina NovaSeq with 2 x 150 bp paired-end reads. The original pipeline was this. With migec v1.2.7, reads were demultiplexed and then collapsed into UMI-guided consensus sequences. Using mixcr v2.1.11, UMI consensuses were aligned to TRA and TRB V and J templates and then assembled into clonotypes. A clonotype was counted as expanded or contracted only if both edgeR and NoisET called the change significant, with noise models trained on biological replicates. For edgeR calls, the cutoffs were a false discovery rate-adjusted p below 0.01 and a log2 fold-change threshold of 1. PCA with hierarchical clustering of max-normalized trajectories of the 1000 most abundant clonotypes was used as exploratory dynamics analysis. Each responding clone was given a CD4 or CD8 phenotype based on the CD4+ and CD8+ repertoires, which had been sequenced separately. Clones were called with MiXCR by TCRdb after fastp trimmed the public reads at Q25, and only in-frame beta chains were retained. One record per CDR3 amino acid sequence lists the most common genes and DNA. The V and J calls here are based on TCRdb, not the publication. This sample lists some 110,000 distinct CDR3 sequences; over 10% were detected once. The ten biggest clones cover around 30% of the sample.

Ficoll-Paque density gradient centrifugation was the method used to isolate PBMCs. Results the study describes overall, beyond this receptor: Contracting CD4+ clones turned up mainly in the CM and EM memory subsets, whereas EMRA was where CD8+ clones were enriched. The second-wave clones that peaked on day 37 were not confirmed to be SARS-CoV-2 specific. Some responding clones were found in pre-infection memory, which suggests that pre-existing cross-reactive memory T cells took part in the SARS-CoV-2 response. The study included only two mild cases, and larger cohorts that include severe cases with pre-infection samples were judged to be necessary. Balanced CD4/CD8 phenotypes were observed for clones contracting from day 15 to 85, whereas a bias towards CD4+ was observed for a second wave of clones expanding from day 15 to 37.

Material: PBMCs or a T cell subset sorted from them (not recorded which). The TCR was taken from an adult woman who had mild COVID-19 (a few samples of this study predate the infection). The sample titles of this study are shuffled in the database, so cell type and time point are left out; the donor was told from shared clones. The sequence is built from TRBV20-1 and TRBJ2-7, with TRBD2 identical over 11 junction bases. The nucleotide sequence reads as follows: TGCAGTGCTAGAGATCTCATTACGGCCGGGACTAGCGGCTACGAGCAGTACTTC. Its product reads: CSARDLITAGTSGYEQYF.